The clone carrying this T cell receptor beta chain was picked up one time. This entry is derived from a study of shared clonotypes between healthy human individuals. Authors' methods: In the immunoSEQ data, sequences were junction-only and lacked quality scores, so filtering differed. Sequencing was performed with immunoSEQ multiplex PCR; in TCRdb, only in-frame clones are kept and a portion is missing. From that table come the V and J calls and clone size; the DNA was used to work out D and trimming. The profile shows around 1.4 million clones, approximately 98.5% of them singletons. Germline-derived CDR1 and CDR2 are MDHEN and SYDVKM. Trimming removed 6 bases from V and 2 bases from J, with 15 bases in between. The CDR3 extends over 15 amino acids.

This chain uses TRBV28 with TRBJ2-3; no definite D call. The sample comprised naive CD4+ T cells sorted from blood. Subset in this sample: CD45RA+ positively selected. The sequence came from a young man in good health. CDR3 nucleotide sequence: TGTGCCAGCAGCCAGGCTGGGGTCGCCACAGATACGCAGTATTTT. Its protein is CASSQAGVATDTQYF.